This T cell receptor beta chain was obtained from a study of monozygotic twins with inflammatory bowel disease. The germline gives CDR1 LGHDT, CDR2 YNNKEL (reference sequence). The CDR3 spans 19 residues. TCRdb reanalyzed the 5' RACE reads, giving one entry per CDR3 protein sequence and no DNA. Found here are about 450,000 distinct CDR3 sequences; the top ten clones hold 2% to 2.5%. The chain employs TRBV3-1 and TRBJ2-3; TCRdb selects TRBD2, and the lack of DNA leaves this call unchecked. The sample taken for sequencing was blood. The clonotype was recovered from a human donor with ulcerative colitis or Crohn's disease, or a healthy co-twin of an affected twin (not recorded which). CDR3: CASSQDRLAGFPPTDTQYF.